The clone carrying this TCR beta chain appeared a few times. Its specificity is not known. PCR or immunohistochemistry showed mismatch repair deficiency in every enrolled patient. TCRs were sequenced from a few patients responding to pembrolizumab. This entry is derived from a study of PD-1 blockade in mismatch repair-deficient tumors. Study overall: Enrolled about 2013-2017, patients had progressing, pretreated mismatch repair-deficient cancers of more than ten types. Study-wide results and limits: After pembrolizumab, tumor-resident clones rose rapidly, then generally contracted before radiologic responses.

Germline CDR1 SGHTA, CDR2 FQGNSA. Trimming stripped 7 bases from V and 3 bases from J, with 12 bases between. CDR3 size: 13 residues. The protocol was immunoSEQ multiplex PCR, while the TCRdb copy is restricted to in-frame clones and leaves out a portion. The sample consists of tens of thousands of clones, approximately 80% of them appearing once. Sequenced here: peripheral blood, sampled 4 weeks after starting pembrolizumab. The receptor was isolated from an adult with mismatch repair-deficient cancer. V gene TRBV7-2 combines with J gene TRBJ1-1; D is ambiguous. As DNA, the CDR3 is TGTGCCAGCACCCTCTATAGGGACACTGAAGCTTTCTTT. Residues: CASTLYRDTEAFF.